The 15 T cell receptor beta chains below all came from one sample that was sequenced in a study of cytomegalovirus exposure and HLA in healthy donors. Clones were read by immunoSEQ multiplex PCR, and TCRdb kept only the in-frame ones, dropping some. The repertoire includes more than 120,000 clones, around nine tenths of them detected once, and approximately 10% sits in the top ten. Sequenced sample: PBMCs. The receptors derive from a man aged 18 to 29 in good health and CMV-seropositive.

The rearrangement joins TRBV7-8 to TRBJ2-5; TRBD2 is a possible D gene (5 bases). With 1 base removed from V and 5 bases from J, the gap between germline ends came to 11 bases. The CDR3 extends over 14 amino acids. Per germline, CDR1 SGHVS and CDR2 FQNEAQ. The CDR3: CASSLGGYTETQYF. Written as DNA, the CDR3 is TGTGCCAGCAGCTTAGGAGGGTATACGGAGACCCAGTACTTC.

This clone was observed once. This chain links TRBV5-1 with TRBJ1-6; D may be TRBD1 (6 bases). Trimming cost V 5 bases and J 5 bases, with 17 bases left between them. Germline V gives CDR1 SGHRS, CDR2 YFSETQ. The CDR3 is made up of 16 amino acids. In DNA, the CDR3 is TGCGCCAGCAGAAGAGAGGGGACAAGAGATAATTCACCCCTCCACTTT. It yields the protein CASRREGTRDNSPLHF. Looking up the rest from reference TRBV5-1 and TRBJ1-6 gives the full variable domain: KAGVTQTPRYLIKTRGQQVTLSCSPISGHRSVSWYQQTPGQGLQFLFEYFSETQRNKGNFPGRFSGRQFSNSRSEMNVSTLELGDSALYLCASRREGTRDNSPLHFGNGTRLTVT.

This CDR3 is CASSSTGASTGELFF. In DNA form, the CDR3 reads TGTGCCAGCAGCTCGACAGGGGCTAGCACCGGGGAGCTGTTTTTT. This rearrangement joins TRBV7-7 to TRBJ2-2; 8 nucleotides align to TRBD1. The CDR3 totals 15 residues. J gave up 4 bases and V 4 bases, and 5 bases lay outside the gene matches. The germline gives CDR1 SSHAT, CDR2 FNYEAQ (reference sequence).

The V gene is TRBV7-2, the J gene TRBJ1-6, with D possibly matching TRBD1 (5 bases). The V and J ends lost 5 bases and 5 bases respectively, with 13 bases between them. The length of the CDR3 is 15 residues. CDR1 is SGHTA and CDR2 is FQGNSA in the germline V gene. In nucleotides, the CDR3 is TGTGCCAGCAGCCAGTACAGGCCTGATAATTCACCCCTCCACTTT. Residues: CASSQYRPDNSPLHF.

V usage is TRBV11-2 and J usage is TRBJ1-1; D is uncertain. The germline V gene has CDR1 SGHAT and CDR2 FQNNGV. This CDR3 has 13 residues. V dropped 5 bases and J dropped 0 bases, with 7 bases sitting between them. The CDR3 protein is CASSLNLNTEAFF. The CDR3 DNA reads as TGTGCCAGCAGCCTTAATTTGAACACTGAAGCTTTCTTT.

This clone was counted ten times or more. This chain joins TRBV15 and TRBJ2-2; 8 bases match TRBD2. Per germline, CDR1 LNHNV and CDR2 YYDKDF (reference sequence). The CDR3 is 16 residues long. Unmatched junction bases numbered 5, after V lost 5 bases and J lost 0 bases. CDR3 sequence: CATSDAGLANTGELFF. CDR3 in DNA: TGTGCCACCAGCGACGCGGGACTAGCGAACACCGGGGAGCTGTTTTTT.

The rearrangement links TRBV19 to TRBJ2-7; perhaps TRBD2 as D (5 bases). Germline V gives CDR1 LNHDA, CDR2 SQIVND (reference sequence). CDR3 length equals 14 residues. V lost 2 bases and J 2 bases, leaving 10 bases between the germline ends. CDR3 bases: TGTGCCAGTAGTATAAACTTCGGGGCCTACGAGCAGTACTTC. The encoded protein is CASSINFGAYEQYF. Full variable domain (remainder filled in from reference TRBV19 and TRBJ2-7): DGGITQSPKYLFRKEGQNVTLSCEQNLNHDAMYWYRQDPGQGLRLIYYSQIVNDFQKGDIAEGYSVSREKKESFPLTVTSAQKNPTAFYLCASSINFGAYEQYFGPGTRLTVT.

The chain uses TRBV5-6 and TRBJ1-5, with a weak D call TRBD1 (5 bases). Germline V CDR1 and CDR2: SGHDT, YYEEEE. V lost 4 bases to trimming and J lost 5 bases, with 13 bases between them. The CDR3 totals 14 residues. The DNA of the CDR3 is TGTGCCAGCAGCCTGTTCCCGGGGGATCAGCCCCAGCATTTT. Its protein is CASSLFPGDQPQHF.

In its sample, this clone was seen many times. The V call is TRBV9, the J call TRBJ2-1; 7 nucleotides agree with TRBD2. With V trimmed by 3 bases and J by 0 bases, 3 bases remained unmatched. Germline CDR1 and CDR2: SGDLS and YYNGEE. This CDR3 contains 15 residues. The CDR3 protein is CASSAAGSSYNEQFF. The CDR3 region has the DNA TGTGCCAGCAGCGCAGCGGGGAGCTCCTACAATGAGCAGTTCTTC.

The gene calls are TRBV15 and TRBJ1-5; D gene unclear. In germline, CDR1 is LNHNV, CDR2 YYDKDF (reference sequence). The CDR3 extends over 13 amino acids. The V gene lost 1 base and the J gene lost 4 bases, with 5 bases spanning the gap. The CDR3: CATSRGQNQPQHF. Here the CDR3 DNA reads TGTGCCACCAGCAGAGGTCAGAATCAGCCCCAGCATTTT.

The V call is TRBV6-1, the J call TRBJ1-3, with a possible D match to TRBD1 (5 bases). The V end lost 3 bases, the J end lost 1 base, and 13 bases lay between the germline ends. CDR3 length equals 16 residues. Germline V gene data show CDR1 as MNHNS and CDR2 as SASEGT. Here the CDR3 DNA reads TGTGCCAGCAGTGACTACAGGATAGCTTCTGGAAACACCATATATTTT. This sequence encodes CASSDYRIASGNTIYF.

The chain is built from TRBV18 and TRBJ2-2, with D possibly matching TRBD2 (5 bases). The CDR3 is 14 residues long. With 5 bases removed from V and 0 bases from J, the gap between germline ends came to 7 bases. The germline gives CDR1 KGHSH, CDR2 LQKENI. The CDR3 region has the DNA TGTGCCAGCTCAGAGGGTGCGAACACCGGGGAGCTGTTTTTT. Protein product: CASSEGANTGELFF.

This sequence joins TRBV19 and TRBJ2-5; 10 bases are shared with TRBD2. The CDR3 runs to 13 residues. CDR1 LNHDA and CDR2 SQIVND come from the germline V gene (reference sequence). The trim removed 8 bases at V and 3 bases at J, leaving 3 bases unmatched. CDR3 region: CASGTSGEETQYF. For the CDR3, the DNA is TGTGCCAGTGGTACTAGCGGGGAAGAGACCCAGTACTTC. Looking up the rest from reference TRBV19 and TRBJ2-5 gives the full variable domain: DGGITQSPKYLFRKEGQNVTLSCEQNLNHDAMYWYRQDPGQGLRLIYYSQIVNDFQKGDIAEGYSVSREKKESFPLTVTSAQKNPTAFYLCASGTSGEETQYFGPGTRLLVL.

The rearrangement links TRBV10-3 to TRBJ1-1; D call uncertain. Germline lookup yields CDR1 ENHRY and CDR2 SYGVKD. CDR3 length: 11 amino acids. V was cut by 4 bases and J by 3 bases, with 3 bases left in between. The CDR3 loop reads CAISAHTEAFF. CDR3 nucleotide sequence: TGTGCCATCAGTGCTCACACTGAAGCTTTCTTT.

In nucleotides, the CDR3 is TGTGCCAGCAGCCGTACTCGGAACACTGAAGCTTTCTTT. Its translation: CASSRTRNTEAFF. The chain combines TRBV9 with TRBJ1-1; D is ambiguous. The CDR3 has 13 residues. The V end was cut by 4 bases, the J end by 1 base, with 8 bases between. Germline loops: CDR1 SGDLS, CDR2 YYNGEE.